This paragraph reports one TCR beta chain. Its specificity is unknown. The source of the sample is a study of OX40 agonist ivuxolimab in advanced cancers. Across the study: Every 2 weeks, patients got intravenous ivuxolimab at one of six dose levels (0.01-10 mg/kg). A male proportion of about 86% was recorded, with mean age approximately 57 years and range about 20 to 90.

Libraries were prepared by immunoSEQ multiplex PCR; TCRdb keeps only in-frame clonotypes and omits some of them. The table has approximately 100,000 clones, about nine tenths seen once; the top ten hold approximately 0.49%. This CDR3 spans 15 amino acids. J was trimmed by 1 base and V by 4 bases; bases with no gene match: 5. CDR1 and CDR2 from the germline V gene are SGHRS and YFSETQ. Study findings and constraints: Some patients who did not respond also had low normalized T-cell clonal expansion.

The sample in question was CD4+ or CD8+ T cells sorted from blood, obtained in a trial of the OX40 agonist ivuxolimab. The TCR was taken from an adult with an advanced solid tumor such as melanoma, head and neck, liver or kidney cancer. V gene TRBV5-1 combines with J gene TRBJ1-1; the match to TRBD1 covers 9 bases. The CDR3 coding sequence is TGCGCCAGCAGCGTTGGGACAGGGCCGAACACTGAAGCTTTCTTT. Translating it yields CASSVGTGPNTEAFF.